The 14 T cell receptor beta chains listed next were all sequenced from one sample in a study of T cell repertoires in cytomegalovirus infection. MiXCR, run by TCRdb on the reads, gives a single entry per CDR3 protein. The repertoire has 600,000 to 700,000 distinct CDR3 sequences, around 30% of them found once; the top ten carry around a sixth. No antigen has been assigned to these receptors. The sequenced sample was cultured PBMCs, obtained from culture after CMV antigen stimulation. These receptors all stem from a human donor in good health (CMV status not recorded). Some clones in this sample may be carry-over from other donors' samples.

The rearrangement links TRBV6-2 or TRBV6-3 to TRBJ2-1; D may be TRBD2 (6 bases). Germline loops: CDR1 MNHEY, CDR2 SVGEGT. The germline V and J ends were trimmed by 6 bases and 8 bases, with 14 bases remaining between them. The CDR3 consists of 13 residues. The chain's CDR3 is CASRTILADEQFF. DNA for the CDR3: TGTGCCAGCAGAACCATACTAGCCGATGAGCAGTTCTTC.

In this sample, this clonotype turned up a few times. The CDR3 end shows no conserved phenylalanine or tryptophan, and so a read error is likely. The DNA is left out, because the CDR3 cannot be placed on it with certainty; the CDR3 is given as TCRdb lists it. This chain links TRBV6-6 with TRBJ1-4; TRBD1, as called in the table, went unchecked against the DNA. A total of 10 residues make up the CDR3, ends included. Germline V gives CDR1 MNHNY, CDR2 SVGAGI (reference sequence). CDR3 residues: CASSYSRLPG.

CDR3 DNA: TGTGCCAGCAGCCCCCCCGGGGCGGGAATGGTACAGTACTTC. Its translation: CASSPPGAGMVQYF. The chain is built from TRBV7-2 and TRBJ2-5; TRBD2 might be the D (6 bases). V was cut by 5 bases and J by 11 bases, with 21 bases left in between. Germline V gives CDR1 SGHTA, CDR2 FQGNSA. This CDR3 contains 14 residues.

This clonotype turned up a few times. The genes are TRBV12-5 and TRBJ2-2; D may be TRBD2 (6 bases). Germline V gene lookup returns CDR1 LGHNT and CDR2 FRNRAP. V was cut by 4 bases and J by 7 bases, with 13 bases left in between. The CDR3 is 14 amino acids. CDR3 in amino acids: CASGWSGVSGELFF. In DNA form, the CDR3 reads TGTGCTAGTGGTTGGTCGGGGGTCAGCGGGGAGCTGTTTTTT.

This clonotype was found many times. This chain joins TRBV7-2 and TRBJ1-2, with a weak D call TRBD1 (5 bases). The CDR3 has 13 amino acids. CDR1 is SGHTA and CDR2 is FQGNSA in the germline V gene. The ends were cut back, 1 base at V and 6 bases at J, with 9 bases in the middle. CDR3 sequence reads: CASSLVAGNGYTF. The CDR3 coding sequence is TGTGCCAGCAGCTTAGTGGCAGGGAATGGCTACACCTTC. The variable domain in full, completed from reference TRBV7-2 and TRBJ1-2, reads GAGVSQSPSNKVTEKGKDVELRCDPISGHTALYWYRQSLGQGLEFLIYFQGNSAPDKSGLPSDRFSAERTGGSVSTLTIQRTQQEDSAVYLCASSLVAGNGYTFGSGTRLTVV.

The rearrangement links TRBV7-6 to TRBJ2-7; 7 nucleotides match TRBD2. The CDR3 runs to 15 residues. Germline loops: CDR1 SGHVS, CDR2 FNYEAQ. V trimming: 3 bases; J trimming: 3 bases; junction bases outside the gene matches: 8. The CDR3 here is CASSFSSGGDYEQYF. In DNA form, the CDR3 reads TGTGCCAGCAGCTTCTCTAGCGGAGGGGACTACGAGCAGTACTTC.

J is TRBJ2-7 and V is TRBV7-8, with a weak D call TRBD2 (6 bases). Deletions cut 1 base from V and 3 bases from J, with 10 bases between. Per the germline V gene, CDR1 is SGHVS and CDR2 is FQNEAQ. The CDR3 is 14 amino acids. In DNA, the CDR3 is TGTGCCAGCAGCTTAGTCGGGGGAGTCTACGAGCAGTACTTC. The encoded protein is CASSLVGGVYEQYF.

The CDR3 is CASSTLSGGVDEQFF. The CDR3 region has the DNA TGTGCCAGCAGCACACTTAGCGGGGGGGTCGATGAGCAGTTCTTC. J is TRBJ2-1 and V is TRBV11-3; 11 nucleotides align to TRBD2. The germline CDR1 and CDR2 sequences are SGHNT and YENEEA. The CDR3 contains 15 residues. Trimming removed 5 bases from V and 8 bases from J; junction bases left unmatched: 8. Combining the CDR3 with reference TRBV11-3 and TRBJ2-1 gives the whole variable domain EAGVVQSPRYKIIEKKQPVAFWCNPISGHNTLYWYLQNLGQGPELLIRYENEEAVDDSQLPKDRFSAERLKGVDSTLKIQPAELGDSAVYLCASSTLSGGVDEQFFGPGTRLTVL.

The chain combines TRBV29-1 with TRBJ2-5, with D perhaps TRBD2 (7 bases). V was shortened by 4 bases and J by 5 bases, with 14 bases between the two germline ends. The CDR3 covers 13 residues. The germline CDR1 and CDR2 sequences are SQVTM and ANQGSEA. As DNA, the CDR3 is TGCAGCGTTGTGAGGGGGGGGTCCGAGACCCAGTACTTC. Translating gives CSVVRGGSETQYF.

The chain recombines TRBV20-1 with TRBJ1-1; D gene unclear. The V end lost 6 bases, the J end lost 4 bases, and 12 bases lay between the germline ends. CDR3 length: 12 residues. Per the germline V gene, CDR1 is DFQATT and CDR2 is SNEGSKA (reference sequence). CDR3 nucleotide sequence: TGCAGTGCCCTTGTGGAGGGCACTGAAGCTTTCTTT. It is translated as CSALVEGTEAFF.

V is TRBV20-1 and J is TRBJ1-2, with D possibly TRBD1 on 5 matching bases. Germline V gene data show CDR1 as DFQATT and CDR2 as SNEGSKA (reference sequence). The CDR3 has 18 residues. The V gene lost 0 bases and the J gene lost 1 base, with 21 bases spanning the gap. The CDR3 DNA reads as TGCAGTGCTAGAGATCCACTATTGGGGCAGCTGCTTAACTATGGCTACACCTTC. It translates to CSARDPLLGQLLNYGYTF.

The chain has TRBV19 and TRBJ1-1; TRBD1 matches at 7 bases. CDR1 LNHDA and CDR2 SQIVND come from the germline V gene (reference sequence). V lost 5 bases and J lost 6; bases outside the gene matches: 15. The CDR3 is made up of 16 amino acids. Here the CDR3 DNA reads TGTGCCAGTAGTGTGGAGGGACAGTTTCTGGGGGCTGAAGCTTTCTTT. This translates into CASSVEGQFLGAEAFF.

In this sample, this clonotype turned up a few times. The chain recombines TRBV11-2 with TRBJ2-7; D remains ambiguous. Germline loops: CDR1 SGHAT, CDR2 FQNNGV. Trimming took 2 bases from V and 2 from J, leaving 10 bases between them. This CDR3 contains 14 residues. The CDR3 bases are TGTGCCAGCAGCTTAATCCGTTGGGCCTACGAGCAGTACTTC. This codes for CASSLIRWAYEQYF.

This clonotype was detected many times. This chain's CDR3 is CASSPGTGGTDTQYF. The CDR3 DNA reads as TGTGCCAGCAGCCCCGGGACAGGGGGCACAGATACGCAGTATTTT. V gene TRBV7-9 combines with J gene TRBJ2-3, with 10 bases lining up with TRBD1. Germline V gene sequence: CDR1 SEHNR, CDR2 FQNEAQ (reference sequence). The J segment lost 1 base and the V segment lost 5 bases, leaving 3 bases of the junction unmatched. The CDR3 is 15 amino acids.